This is a list of T cell receptor beta chains from one sample in a study of vaccination and CD4 T cells after COVID-19. TCRdb analysed the PCR reads with MiXCR anew, one entry per CDR3 protein. This table has more than 13,000 distinct CDR3 sequences, over 60% appearing once. The antigens for these receptors are not known. The sequenced sample was CD4+ T cells from blood, cultured in vitro. The receptors were gathered from a human donor who had recovered from COVID-19. The CDR3 runs from the conserved cysteine through the conserved F or W. Each record gives: CDR3 protein, CDR3 DNA, J gene, V gene, D gene, clone size. D genes are given only for firm matches. Rows may omit the clone size; those that give it use once, few, many or a size class.

CDR3aa: CASHRYGNTEAFF
CDR3nt: TGTGCCAGCCACCGTTATGGGAACACTGAAGCTTTCTTT
j_gene: TRBJ1-1
v_gene: TRBV7-9
d_gene: NA
abundance: few

CDR3aa: CATSRPDRARSYTF
CDR3nt: TGTGCCACCAGCAGACCAGACAGGGCTCGGTCCTACACCTTC
j_gene: TRBJ1-2
v_gene: TRBV15
d_gene: TRBD1
abundance: few

CDR3aa: CASSLVGGSPLHF
CDR3nt: TGTGCCAGCAGCTTAGTTGGTGGTTCACCCCTCCACTTT
j_gene: TRBJ1-6
v_gene: TRBV7-2
d_gene: NA
abundance: NA

CDR3aa: CASSEANPGRSSYEQYF
CDR3nt: TGTGCCAGCAGTGAAGCGAATCCGGGCAGGAGCTCCTACGAGCAGTACTTC
j_gene: TRBJ2-7
v_gene: TRBV6-1
d_gene: NA
abundance: NA

CDR3aa: CSALPLAGVPYNEQFF
CDR3nt: TGCAGTGCTCTCCCACTAGCGGGAGTGCCCTACAATGAGCAGTTCTTC
j_gene: TRBJ2-1
v_gene: TRBV20-1
d_gene: TRBD2
abundance: NA

CDR3aa: CASSAGTSGSLYEQYF
CDR3nt: TGTGCCAGCAGCGCCGGGACTAGCGGGAGTTTATACGAGCAGTACTTC
j_gene: TRBJ2-7
v_gene: TRBV7-9
d_gene: TRBD2
abundance: few

CDR3aa: CSGEQGSQPQHF
CDR3nt: TGCAGTGGGGAGCAGGGAAGCCAGCCCCAGCATTTT
j_gene: TRBJ1-5
v_gene: TRBV20-1
d_gene: NA
abundance: NA

CDR3aa: CASTPRGRTEAFF
CDR3nt: TGTGCCAGCACCCCCCGAGGCCGCACTGAAGCTTTCTTT
j_gene: TRBJ1-1
v_gene: TRBV7-9
d_gene: NA
abundance: NA

CDR3aa: CASTDRANQPQHF
CDR3nt: TGTGCCAGCACCGACAGGGCCAATCAGCCCCAGCATTTT
j_gene: TRBJ1-5
v_gene: TRBV19
d_gene: TRBD1
abundance: NA

CDR3aa: CASSTGTGAYEQYF
CDR3nt: TGTGCCAGCAGCACCGGGACAGGCGCCTACGAGCAGTACTTC
j_gene: TRBJ2-7
v_gene: TRBV6-1
d_gene: TRBD1
abundance: NA

CDR3aa: CSTRVPGGRANQPQHF
CDR3nt: TGCAGTACTAGAGTTCCCGGGGGCAGGGCAAATCAGCCCCAGCATTTT
j_gene: TRBJ1-5
v_gene: TRBV20-1
d_gene: NA
abundance: NA

CDR3aa: CASTFTGKASYEQYF
CDR3nt: TGTGCCAGCACATTTACAGGGAAGGCCTCCTACGAGCAGTACTTC
j_gene: TRBJ2-7
v_gene: TRBV28
d_gene: NA
abundance: NA

CDR3aa: CASKTDLYEQYF
CDR3nt: TGTGCCAGCAAAACGGACCTCTACGAGCAGTACTTC
j_gene: TRBJ2-7
v_gene: TRBV6-1
d_gene: NA
abundance: NA

CDR3aa: CASSYSYRTSSYEQYF
CDR3nt: TGTGCCAGCAGTTACTCGTACAGGACCAGCTCCTACGAGCAGTACTTC
j_gene: TRBJ2-7
v_gene: TRBV6-5
d_gene: NA
abundance: NA

CDR3aa: CASSQNRVYSNQPQHF
CDR3nt: TGTGCCAGCAGCCAAAATCGGGTTTATAGCAATCAGCCCCAGCATTTT
j_gene: TRBJ1-5
v_gene: TRBV7-2
d_gene: NA
abundance: NA

CDR3aa: CSATGFPEAFF
CDR3nt: TGCAGTGCTACGGGTTTCCCTGAAGCTTTCTTT
j_gene: TRBJ1-1
v_gene: TRBV20-1
d_gene: NA
abundance: NA

CDR3aa: CATSREKQGFGTDTQYF
CDR3nt: TGTGCCACCAGCAGGGAAAAGCAGGGGTTCGGGACAGATACGCAGTATTTT
j_gene: TRBJ2-3
v_gene: TRBV15
d_gene: NA
abundance: few

CDR3aa: CAGAWAGHSYEQYF
CDR3nt: TGTGCCGGGGCGTGGGCGGGGCACTCCTACGAGCAGTACTTC
j_gene: TRBJ2-7
v_gene: TRBV30
d_gene: NA
abundance: once

CDR3aa: CSAPPALGAKNIQYF
CDR3nt: TGCAGTGCTCCCCCCGCTCTGGGGGCCAAAAACATTCAGTACTTC
j_gene: TRBJ2-4
v_gene: TRBV20-1
d_gene: NA
abundance: NA

CDR3aa: CSGFGHGYTF
CDR3nt: TGCAGCGGTTTCGGCCATGGCTACACCTTC
j_gene: TRBJ1-2
v_gene: TRBV29-1
d_gene: NA
abundance: once

CDR3aa: CASTPLLGLGNTIYF
CDR3nt: TGTGCCAGTACCCCGCTGCTAGGGCTCGGAAACACCATATATTTT
j_gene: TRBJ1-3
v_gene: TRBV19
d_gene: NA
abundance: once

CDR3aa: CASSDWLAGAGELFF
CDR3nt: TGTGCCAGCAGTGATTGGCTAGCGGGAGCCGGGGAGCTGTTTTTT
j_gene: TRBJ2-2
v_gene: TRBV2
d_gene: TRBD2
abundance: NA

CDR3aa: CSVKFAGRETQYF
CDR3nt: TGCAGCGTTAAATTCGCGGGGCGAGAGACCCAGTACTTC
j_gene: TRBJ2-5
v_gene: TRBV29-1
d_gene: NA
abundance: NA

CDR3aa: CSARVLNRDRGEKLFF
CDR3nt: TGCAGTGCTAGAGTTCTTAACCGGGACAGGGGGGAAAAACTGTTTTTT
j_gene: TRBJ1-4
v_gene: TRBV20-1
d_gene: TRBD1
abundance: NA

CDR3aa: CASSLGLYEQFF
CDR3nt: TGTGCCAGCAGCTTAGGACTGTATGAGCAGTTCTTC
j_gene: TRBJ2-1
v_gene: TRBV7-8
d_gene: NA
abundance: NA

CDR3aa: CASSSSGTSALGQFF
CDR3nt: TGTGCCAGCAGCTCCAGCGGGACTAGCGCCCTGGGGCAGTTCTTC
j_gene: TRBJ2-1
v_gene: TRBV7-6
d_gene: TRBD2
abundance: NA

CDR3aa: CATSNLGGHQETQYF
CDR3nt: TGTGCCACCAGCAACCTGGGGGGTCACCAAGAGACCCAGTACTTC
j_gene: TRBJ2-5
v_gene: TRBV15
d_gene: NA
abundance: NA

CDR3aa: CASSPGYGYTF
CDR3nt: TGTGCCAGCAGCCCAGGGTATGGCTACACCTTC
j_gene: TRBJ1-2
v_gene: TRBV12-3/TRBV12-4
d_gene: NA
abundance: NA

CDR3aa: CASNRDGTYEQYF
CDR3nt: TGTGCCAGCAATCGGGACGGAACCTACGAGCAGTACTTC
j_gene: TRBJ2-7
v_gene: TRBV27
d_gene: NA
abundance: NA

CDR3aa: CASSLAAGPDQPQHF
CDR3nt: TGTGCCAGCAGTTTAGCGGCAGGGCCCGATCAGCCCCAGCATTTT
j_gene: TRBJ1-5
v_gene: TRBV12-3/TRBV12-4
d_gene: NA
abundance: NA

CDR3aa: CASSPLDELYSPLHF
CDR3nt: TGTGCCAGCTCACCCCTGGACGAATTGTATTCACCCCTCCACTTT
j_gene: TRBJ1-6
v_gene: TRBV18
d_gene: NA
abundance: once

CDR3aa: CASRDRQGETDTQYF
CDR3nt: TGCGCCAGCAGGGACCGACAGGGAGAGACAGATACGCAGTATTTT
j_gene: TRBJ2-3
v_gene: TRBV5-1
d_gene: TRBD1
abundance: NA

CDR3aa: CASSLPGQGIGQFF
CDR3nt: TGTGCCAGCAGTTTACCGGGACAGGGGATCGGGCAGTTCTTC
j_gene: TRBJ2-1
v_gene: TRBV6-5
d_gene: TRBD1
abundance: NA

CDR3aa: CASSLGETRDRYF
CDR3nt: TGTGCCAGCAGCTTAGGGGAAACCCGGGACCGGTACTTC
j_gene: TRBJ2-7
v_gene: TRBV7-2
d_gene: NA
abundance: NA

CDR3aa: CASSPDRGLENQPQHF
CDR3nt: TGTGCCAGCAGTCCGGACAGGGGGCTAGAAAATCAGCCCCAGCATTTT
j_gene: TRBJ1-5
v_gene: TRBV6-1
d_gene: TRBD1
abundance: NA

CDR3aa: CASSSGGPEAFF
CDR3nt: TGTGCCAGCAGCTCAGGGGGCCCTGAAGCTTTCTTT
j_gene: TRBJ1-1
v_gene: TRBV28
d_gene: TRBD1
abundance: NA

CDR3aa: CASSPMRDRVNTEAFF
CDR3nt: TGTGCCAGCTCACCAATGAGGGACAGGGTGAACACTGAAGCTTTCTTT
j_gene: TRBJ1-1
v_gene: TRBV18
d_gene: TRBD1
abundance: NA

CDR3aa: CSTRSNTEAFF
CDR3nt: TGCAGTACTAGATCTAACACTGAAGCTTTCTTT
j_gene: TRBJ1-1
v_gene: TRBV20-1
d_gene: NA
abundance: NA

CDR3aa: CSARTGRNTEAFF
CDR3nt: TGCAGTGCTAGGACAGGAAGGAACACTGAAGCTTTCTTT
j_gene: TRBJ1-1
v_gene: TRBV20-1
d_gene: NA
abundance: NA

CDR3aa: CASSKHSLDTGELFF
CDR3nt: TGTGCCAGCAGCAAACATTCACTCGACACCGGGGAGCTGTTTTTT
j_gene: TRBJ2-2
v_gene: TRBV21-1
d_gene: NA
abundance: NA

CDR3aa: CASSLARDRQVQPQHF
CDR3nt: TGTGCCAGCAGCTTAGCTAGGGACAGGCAGGTTCAGCCCCAGCATTTT
j_gene: TRBJ1-5
v_gene: TRBV7-8
d_gene: TRBD1
abundance: NA

CDR3aa: CASSITGLARGEQYF
CDR3nt: TGTGCCAGCAGTATTACGGGACTAGCTCGAGGCGAGCAGTACTTC
j_gene: TRBJ2-7
v_gene: TRBV25-1
d_gene: TRBD2
abundance: NA

CDR3aa: CASSEWQGPYEQYF
CDR3nt: TGTGCCAGCAGTGAATGGCAGGGACCCTACGAGCAGTACTTC
j_gene: TRBJ2-7
v_gene: TRBV25-1
d_gene: NA
abundance: once

CDR3aa: CASSLTGDENTEAFF
CDR3nt: TGTGCCAGCAGCTTAACGGGGGACGAGAACACTGAAGCTTTCTTT
j_gene: TRBJ1-1
v_gene: TRBV7-3
d_gene: NA
abundance: NA

CDR3aa: CSARDPGGQGVRQPQHF
CDR3nt: TGCAGTGCTAGAGACCCCGGAGGACAGGGGGTACGTCAGCCCCAGCATTTT
j_gene: TRBJ1-5
v_gene: TRBV20-1
d_gene: TRBD1
abundance: NA

CDR3aa: CASSYSTGGNTIYF
CDR3nt: TGTGCCAGCAGTTACTCGACAGGTGGAAACACCATATATTTT
j_gene: TRBJ1-3
v_gene: TRBV6-5
d_gene: NA
abundance: NA

CDR3aa: CASSLAGGQPQHF
CDR3nt: TGTGCCAGCAGCTTAGCGGGCGGGCAGCCCCAGCATTTT
j_gene: TRBJ1-5
v_gene: TRBV7-2
d_gene: NA
abundance: few

CDR3aa: CASGRGSPLHF
CDR3nt: TGTGCCAGCGGCCGGGGTTCACCCCTCCACTTT
j_gene: TRBJ1-6
v_gene: TRBV2
d_gene: NA
abundance: NA

CDR3aa: CASSLDVGMGGYTF
CDR3nt: TGTGCCAGCAGCTTAGATGTCGGGATGGGTGGCTACACCTTC
j_gene: TRBJ1-2
v_gene: TRBV11-2
d_gene: NA
abundance: NA

CDR3aa: CASSPDRLYEQYF
CDR3nt: TGTGCCAGCAGCCCCGACCGGCTCTACGAGCAGTACTTC
j_gene: TRBJ2-7
v_gene: TRBV11-2
d_gene: NA
abundance: NA

CDR3aa: CASSLGSGPRYF
CDR3nt: TGTGCCAGCAGCTTGGGTAGCGGGCCCCGGTACTTC
j_gene: TRBJ2-1
v_gene: TRBV7-2
d_gene: TRBD2
abundance: NA

CDR3aa: CASSIQPYGYTF
CDR3nt: TGTGCCAGTAGTATTCAGCCTTATGGCTACACCTTC
j_gene: TRBJ1-2
v_gene: TRBV19
d_gene: NA
abundance: NA

CDR3aa: CASSLRGGGNQPQHF
CDR3nt: TGTGCCAGCAGCCTAAGAGGGGGAGGCAATCAGCCCCAGCATTTT
j_gene: TRBJ1-5
v_gene: TRBV3-1
d_gene: NA
abundance: NA